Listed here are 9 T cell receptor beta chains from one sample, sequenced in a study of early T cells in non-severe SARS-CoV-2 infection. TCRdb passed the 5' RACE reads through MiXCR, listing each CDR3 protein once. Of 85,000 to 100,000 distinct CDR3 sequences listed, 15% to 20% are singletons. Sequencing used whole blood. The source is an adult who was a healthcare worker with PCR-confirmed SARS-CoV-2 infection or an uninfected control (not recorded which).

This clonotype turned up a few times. Written as DNA, the CDR3 is TGCGCCAGCAGTGATGTGAGGACAGGGTACATGAGTGAGCAGTTCTTC. Encoded protein: CASSDVRTGYMSEQFF. This sequence joins TRBV10-2 and TRBJ2-1, with 8 bases that match TRBD1. Germline CDR1 WSHSY, CDR2 SAAADI. The CDR3 runs to 16 residues. The V segment lost 3 bases and the J segment 9 bases; nucleotides outside the gene matches: 13.

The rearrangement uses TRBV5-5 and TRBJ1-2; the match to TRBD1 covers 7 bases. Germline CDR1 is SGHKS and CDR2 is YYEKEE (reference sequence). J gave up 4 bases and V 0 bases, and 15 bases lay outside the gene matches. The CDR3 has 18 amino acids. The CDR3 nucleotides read TGTGCCAGCAGCTTGGTCGGGACAGACTCTCAAGGGAGCTATGGCTACACCTTC. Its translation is CASSLVGTDSQGSYGYTF.

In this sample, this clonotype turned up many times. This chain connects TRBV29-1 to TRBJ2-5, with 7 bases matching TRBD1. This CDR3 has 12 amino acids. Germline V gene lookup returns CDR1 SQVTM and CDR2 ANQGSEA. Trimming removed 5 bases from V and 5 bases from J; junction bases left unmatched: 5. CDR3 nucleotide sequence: TGCAGCGTTTTGACAGGGATGGAGACCCAGTACTTC. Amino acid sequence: CSVLTGMETQYF.

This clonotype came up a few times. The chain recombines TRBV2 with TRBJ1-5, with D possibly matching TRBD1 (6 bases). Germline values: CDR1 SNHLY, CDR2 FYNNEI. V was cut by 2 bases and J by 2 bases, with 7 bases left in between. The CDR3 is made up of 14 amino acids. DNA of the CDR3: TGTGCCAGCAGTGAATACAGGGGCAATCAGCCCCAGCATTTT. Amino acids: CASSEYRGNQPQHF.

The CDR3 coding sequence is TGTGCCAGCAGTTTAGTCCAGGCGTACGCCGAAGCTTTCTTT. It specifies CASSLVQAYAEAFF. The V call is TRBV12-3 or TRBV12-4, the J call TRBJ1-1; D call uncertain. V was pared by 1 base and J by 8 bases, with 14 bases between. This CDR3 contains 14 residues.

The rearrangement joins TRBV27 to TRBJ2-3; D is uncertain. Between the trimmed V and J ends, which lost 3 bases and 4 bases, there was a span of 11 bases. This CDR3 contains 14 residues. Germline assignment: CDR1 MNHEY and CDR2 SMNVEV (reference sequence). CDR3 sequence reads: CASSFSAGADTQYF. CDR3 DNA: TGTGCCAGCAGTTTCTCGGCCGGAGCAGATACGCAGTATTTT.

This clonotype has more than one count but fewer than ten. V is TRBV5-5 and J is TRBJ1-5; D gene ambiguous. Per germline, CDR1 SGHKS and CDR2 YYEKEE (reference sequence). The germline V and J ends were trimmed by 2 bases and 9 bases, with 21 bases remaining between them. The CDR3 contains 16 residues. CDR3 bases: TGTGCCAGCAGCTTCGCTGTCCAAACAACCTCGTGGCCCCAGCATTTT. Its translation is CASSFAVQTTSWPQHF.

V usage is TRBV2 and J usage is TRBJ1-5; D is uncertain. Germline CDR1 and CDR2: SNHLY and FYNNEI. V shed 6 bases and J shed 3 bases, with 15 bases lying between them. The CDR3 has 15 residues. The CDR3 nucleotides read TGTGCCAGCAGGCGAATGGGATTATCCAATCAGCCCCAGCATTTT. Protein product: CASRRMGLSNQPQHF. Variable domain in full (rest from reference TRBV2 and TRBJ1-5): EPEVTQTPSHQVTQMGQEVILRCVPISNHLYFYWYRQILGQKVEFLVSFYNNEISEKSEIFDDQFSVERPDGSNFTLKIRSTKLEDSAMYFCASRRMGLSNQPQHFGDGTRLSIL.

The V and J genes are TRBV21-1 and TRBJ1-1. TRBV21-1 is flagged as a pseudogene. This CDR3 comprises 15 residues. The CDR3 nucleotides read TGTGCCAGCATGGGAGGGACTGCCGGGAACACTGAAGCTTTCTTT. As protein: CASMGGTAGNTEAFF.